Below are 25 T cell receptor beta chains sequenced from a single sample in a study of CD4 T cells in relation to SARS-CoV-2 and coronaviruses. Some clones are missing from TCRdb's copy, which holds only in-frame ones; the method was immunoSEQ multiplex PCR. The sample gives 30,000 to 45,000 clones, roughly 90% of which show up once; about a tenth is in the top ten. The specimen was memory CD4+ T cells from PBMCs. These receptors were obtained from an adult with COVID-19.

In DNA, the CDR3 is TGTGCCAGCAGCTTAGATTACGGAGATAATCAGCCCCAGCATTTT. Its translation: CASSLDYGDNQPQHF. The chain recombines TRBV11-3 with TRBJ1-5; D not resolved. CDR1 is SGHNT, CDR2 YENEEA, per germline. There are 15 residues in the CDR3. The V gene lost 0 bases and the J gene lost 4 bases, with 10 bases spanning the gap.

This rearrangement joins TRBV28 to TRBJ1-1, with 9 bases that match TRBD1. Losses at the gene ends were 5 bases for V and 4 bases for J; bases not matched to a gene: 8. The CDR3 loop spans 15 amino acids. Germline V CDR1 and CDR2: MDHEN, SYDVKM. The CDR3 nucleotides are TGTGCCAGCAGTGCTCCGGGACAGGGATCCACTGAAGCTTTCTTT. As protein: CASSAPGQGSTEAFF.

This chain links TRBV2 with TRBJ1-5; tentative D call: TRBD1 (5 bases). This CDR3 is built from 15 residues. V lost 3 bases and J 7 bases, leaving 16 bases between the germline ends. Germline CDR1 SNHLY, CDR2 FYNNEI. The CDR3 reads CASSDFGTGKQPQHF. The CDR3 nucleotides read TGTGCCAGCAGTGATTTCGGAACAGGTAAACAGCCCCAGCATTTT.

The chain has TRBV3-1 (or the pseudogene TRBV3-2) and TRBJ2-5; the match to TRBD2 covers 10 bases. The CDR3 loop spans 17 amino acids. Per germline, CDR1 LGHDT and CDR2 YNNKEL (reference sequence). V was clipped by 1 base and J by 0 bases; unmatched bases: 5. CDR3 bases: TGTGCCAGCAGCCAAGCCACTAGCGGGGAGTACCAAGAGACCCAGTACTTC. It codes for CASSQATSGEYQETQYF.

V and J are TRBV18 and TRBJ2-5; TRBD2 aligns across 8 bases. CDR3 size: 14 residues. The germline V gene has CDR1 KGHSH and CDR2 LQKENI. The ends lost 3 bases at V and 4 bases at J; junction bases unmatched: 4. The CDR3 nucleotides are TGTGCCAGCTCACCCGGGACTAGTGGAGAGACCCAGTACTTC. This translates into CASSPGTSGETQYF.

This clone was seen once. The genes are TRBV4-3 and TRBJ2-3; 12 positions match TRBD2. The CDR3 is 16 residues long. Germline values: CDR1 LGHNA, CDR2 YSLEER. V was pared by 2 bases and J by 2 bases, with 2 bases of the junction left unmatched. For the CDR3, the DNA is TGCGCCAGCAGCCAACTAGCGGGGGGGAACACAGATACGCAGTATTTT. This codes for CASSQLAGGNTDTQYF.

The chain employs TRBV2 and TRBJ2-5, with 13 bases that match TRBD2. Trimming removed 8 bases from V and 2 bases from J; junction bases left unmatched: 8. This CDR3 comprises 16 residues. Germline CDR1 reads SNHLY; CDR2 reads FYNNEI. The CDR3 nucleotides read TGTGCCAGCTCCCGACTGACTAGCGGGGGGCAAGAGACCCAGTACTTC. Encoded protein: CASSRLTSGGQETQYF.

J is TRBJ1-4 and V is TRBV18; D possibly corresponds to TRBD1 (6 bases). Germline V gene lookup returns CDR1 KGHSH and CDR2 LQKENI. The CDR3 is 16 residues long. V was shortened by 1 base and J by 6 bases, with 15 bases between the two germline ends. CDR3 loop: CASSPLGGQGDEKLFF. DNA of the CDR3: TGTGCCAGCTCACCACTGGGGGGCCAGGGAGATGAAAAACTGTTTTTT.

In this sample, this clone turned up once. The chain links TRBV6-1 to TRBJ2-5; 7 positions match TRBD1. V shed 5 bases, J shed 1 base, and the junction held 4 bases outside the gene matches. The CDR3 loop spans 14 amino acids. CDR1 MNHNS and CDR2 SASEGT come from the germline V gene. The DNA of the CDR3 is TGTGCCAGCAGTTCAGGACAGGCCCAAGAGACCCAGTACTTC. Protein: CASSSGQAQETQYF.

The genes are TRBV5-5 and TRBJ2-2; tentative D call: TRBD1 (5 bases). The germline gives CDR1 SGHKS, CDR2 YYEKEE (reference sequence). Trimming pared 6 bases from V and 3 bases from J, leaving 15 bases between. This CDR3 comprises 15 residues. CDR3 sequence reads: CASTISPTDTGELFF. DNA of the CDR3: TGTGCCAGCACCATCTCGCCGACAGACACCGGGGAGCTGTTTTTT.

This sequence joins TRBV4-1 and TRBJ2-5; possibly TRBD1 or TRBD2 for D (6 bases each). V was pared by 0 bases and J by 4 bases, with 12 bases between. The CDR3 is 15 amino acids. CDR1 MGHRA and CDR2 YSYEKL come from the germline V gene. As DNA, the CDR3 is TGCGCCAGCAGCCAAGACAGGGGAGGTAGAGAGACCCAGTACTTC. Its translation is CASSQDRGGRETQYF.

This chain connects TRBV11-2 to TRBJ2-1; tentatively, D is TRBD2 (5 bases). Germline assignment: CDR1 SGHAT and CDR2 FQNNGV. This CDR3 contains 17 residues. V was trimmed by 2 bases and J by 0 bases, leaving 14 bases between them. The CDR3 sequence is CASSLKIRESSYNEQFF. The CDR3 DNA reads as TGTGCCAGCAGCTTAAAAATTAGGGAGAGCTCCTACAATGAGCAGTTCTTC.

The chain has TRBV7-8 and TRBJ2-1; D remains unclear. V lost 1 base, J lost 3 bases, and 4 bases lay in between. This CDR3 comprises 13 residues. Per the germline V gene, CDR1 is SGHVS and CDR2 is FQNEAQ. Here the CDR3 reads CASSLGFYNEQFF. CDR3 sequence (DNA): TGTGCCAGCAGCTTAGGATTCTACAATGAGCAGTTCTTC.

The V call is TRBV9, the J call TRBJ1-1, with a weak D call TRBD1 (6 bases). V shed 4 bases and J shed 4 bases, with 29 bases lying between them. Looked up from germline, CDR1 is SGDLS and CDR2 is YYNGEE. This CDR3 is 19 amino acids long. The CDR3 DNA follows: TGTGCCAGCAGCCCAAGAGGTCAGGGGCGGCCATTGGGTGTCACTGAAGCTTTCTTT. The encoded protein is CASSPRGQGRPLGVTEAFF.

The chain has TRBV5-1 and TRBJ2-5; TRBD2 matches 9 bases. The trim removed 8 bases at V and 2 bases at J, leaving 4 bases unmatched. Germline V gives CDR1 SGHRS, CDR2 YFSETQ. The CDR3 totals 13 residues. The CDR3 bases are TGCGCCAGTCGGCGGGGGGGACAAGAGACCCAGTACTTC. This codes for CASRRGGQETQYF.

This clone was detected only a few times. V usage is TRBV2 and J usage is TRBJ1-5, with D possibly matching TRBD1 (5 bases). Germline V gene sequence: CDR1 SNHLY, CDR2 FYNNEI. V was trimmed by 10 bases and J by 3 bases, leaving 10 bases between them. The CDR3 extends over 12 amino acids. The CDR3 nucleotides are TGTGCCAAAGGGACGGACAATCAGCCCCAGCATTTT. Translated: CAKGTDNQPQHF.

The chain recombines TRBV5-4 with TRBJ1-1; D uncertain. Looked up from germline, CDR1 is SGHNT and CDR2 is YYREEE (reference sequence). The ends were cut back, 2 bases at V and 3 bases at J, with 17 bases in the middle. The CDR3 covers 16 residues. The DNA for the CDR3 is TGTGCCAGCAGCTTCCTTGGCGGGGATCCCGACACTGAAGCTTTCTTT. Encoded protein: CASSFLGGDPDTEAFF.

The chain employs TRBV5-1 and TRBJ2-2; TRBD2 agrees at 7 bases. CDR3 length equals 15 residues. V gave up 3 bases and J gave up 3 bases; unmatched junction bases: 5. Germline CDR1 reads SGHRS; CDR2 reads YFSETQ. CDR3 nucleotides: TGCGCCAGCAGCTGGGGGGGATCGTACACCGGGGAGCTGTTTTTT. Protein sequence: CASSWGGSYTGELFF.

The V call is TRBV21-1, the J call TRBJ1-1; the table calls TRBD1, which could not be checked here. TRBV21-1 is listed as a pseudogene. The CDR3 length is 16 residues. The DNA for the CDR3 is TGTGCCAGCAGCACCAGAAAACAGGCGATGAACACTGAAGCTTTCTTT. This encodes CASSTRKQAMNTEAFF.

This chain links TRBV3-1 (or the pseudogene TRBV3-2) with TRBJ2-5; tentative D call: TRBD1 (5 bases). Germline V gene lookup returns CDR1 LGHDT and CDR2 YNNKEL (reference sequence). Trimming shortened V by 1 base and J by 1 base, and 16 bases separated the two germline ends. The CDR3 has 17 amino acids. In DNA, the CDR3 is TGTGCCAGCAGCCAAGGGCCGCAGGGTAGGACCCAAGAGACCCAGTACTTC. The encoded protein is CASSQGPQGRTQETQYF.

This clone was counted a single time. The chain employs TRBV6-5 and TRBJ2-5, with a weak D call TRBD2 (6 bases). CDR1 and CDR2 from the germline V gene are MNHEY and SVGAGI. Trimming cost V 8 bases and J 4 bases, with 14 bases left between them. This CDR3 has 13 amino acids. The DNA of the CDR3 is TGTGCCAGCCGGGAGCAGGGCAGAGAGACCCAGTACTTC. Encoded protein: CASREQGRETQYF.

The CDR3 region has the DNA TGCAGTGCTAGTCACCAGGGTCCGGGACAGGAAGGTTTACCCCTCCACTTT. Translated, it gives CSASHQGPGQEGLPLHF. This chain joins TRBV20-1 and TRBJ1-6; 8 nucleotides line up with TRBD1. Looked up from germline, CDR1 is DFQATT and CDR2 is SNEGSKA (reference sequence). With V trimmed by 3 bases and J by 12 bases, 19 bases remained unmatched. The CDR3 runs 17 residues.

The chain employs TRBV28 and TRBJ2-3; 8 nucleotides line up with TRBD2. Trimming at V came to 6 bases and at J to 7 bases, leaving 6 bases not matched to a gene. Germline CDR1 and CDR2: MDHEN and SYDVKM. CDR3 length equals 13 residues. The CDR3 loop is CASSSRGGYTQYF. In nucleotides, the CDR3 is TGTGCCAGCAGCTCACGGGGGGGTTATACGCAGTATTTT. The full variable domain, rest sourced from reference TRBV28 and TRBJ2-3, is DVKVTQSSRYLVKRTGEKVFLECVQDMDHENMFWYRQDPGLGLRLIYFSYDVKMKEKGDIPEGYSVSREKKERFSLILESASTNQTSMYLCASSSRGGYTQYFGPGTRLTVL.

The rearrangement links TRBV3-1 (or the pseudogene TRBV3-2) to TRBJ1-1; the match to TRBD1 covers 10 bases. CDR3 length equals 18 residues. Germline V gene data show CDR1 as LGHDT and CDR2 as YNNKEL (reference sequence). The ends lost 0 bases at V and 1 base at J; junction bases unmatched: 8. CDR3 region: CASSQDRGTGAANTEAFF. For the CDR3, the DNA is TGTGCCAGCAGCCAAGATCGGGGGACAGGGGCCGCGAACACTGAAGCTTTCTTT.

The rearrangement links TRBV5-6 to TRBJ1-5; weak D call: TRBD1 (6 bases). The germline V gene encodes CDR1 SGHDT and CDR2 YYEEEE. V was cut by 4 bases and J by 4 bases, with 15 bases left in between. The CDR3 sequence is 15 residues long. Here the CDR3 DNA reads TGTGCCAGCAGCAAAGGGACAAGAACTAATCAGCCCCAGCATTTT. Translating gives CASSKGTRTNQPQHF.